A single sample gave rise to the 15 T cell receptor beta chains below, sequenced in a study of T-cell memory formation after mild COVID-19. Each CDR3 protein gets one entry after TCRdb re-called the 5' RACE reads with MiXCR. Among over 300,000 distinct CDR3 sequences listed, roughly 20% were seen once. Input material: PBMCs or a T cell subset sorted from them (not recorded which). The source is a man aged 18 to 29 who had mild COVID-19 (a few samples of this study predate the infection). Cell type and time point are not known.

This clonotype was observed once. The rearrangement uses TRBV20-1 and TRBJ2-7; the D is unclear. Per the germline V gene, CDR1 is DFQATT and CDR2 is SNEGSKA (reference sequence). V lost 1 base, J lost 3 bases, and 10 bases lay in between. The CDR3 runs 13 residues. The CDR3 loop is CSARGLTNYEQYF. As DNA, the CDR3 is TGCAGTGCTAGAGGGCTCACCAACTACGAGCAGTACTTC.

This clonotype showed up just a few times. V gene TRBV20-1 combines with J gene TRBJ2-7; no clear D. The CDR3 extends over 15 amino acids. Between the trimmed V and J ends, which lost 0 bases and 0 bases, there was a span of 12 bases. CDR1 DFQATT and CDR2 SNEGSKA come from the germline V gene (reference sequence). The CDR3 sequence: CSARDQSHSSYEQYF. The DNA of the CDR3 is TGCAGTGCTAGAGATCAAAGCCACAGCTCCTACGAGCAGTACTTC.

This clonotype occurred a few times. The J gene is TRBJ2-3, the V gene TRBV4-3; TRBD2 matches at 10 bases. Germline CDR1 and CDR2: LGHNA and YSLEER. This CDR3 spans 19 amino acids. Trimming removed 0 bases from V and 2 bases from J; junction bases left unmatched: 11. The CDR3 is CASSQDLASGGLSTDTQYF. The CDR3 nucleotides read TGCGCCAGCAGCCAAGATCTAGCTAGCGGGGGCCTTTCCACAGATACGCAGTATTTT.

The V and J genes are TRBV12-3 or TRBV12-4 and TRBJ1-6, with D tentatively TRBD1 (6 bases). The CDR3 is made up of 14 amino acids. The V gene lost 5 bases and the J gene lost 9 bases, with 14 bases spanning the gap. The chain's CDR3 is CASSQQGTGSPLHF. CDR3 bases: TGTGCCAGCAGTCAACAGGGTACCGGTTCACCCCTCCACTTT.

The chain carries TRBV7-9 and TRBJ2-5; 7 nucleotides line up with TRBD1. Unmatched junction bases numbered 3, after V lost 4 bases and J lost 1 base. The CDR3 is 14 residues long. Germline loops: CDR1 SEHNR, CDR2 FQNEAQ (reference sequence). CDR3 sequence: CASSYRTGQETQYF. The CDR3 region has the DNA TGTGCCAGCAGCTACCGGACAGGCCAAGAGACCCAGTACTTC.

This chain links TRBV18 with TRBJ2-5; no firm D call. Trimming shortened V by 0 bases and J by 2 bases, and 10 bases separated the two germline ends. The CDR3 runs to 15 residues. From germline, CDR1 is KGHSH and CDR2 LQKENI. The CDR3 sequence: CASSPPGSRQETQYF. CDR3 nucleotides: TGTGCCAGCTCACCACCTGGGTCCAGACAAGAGACCCAGTACTTC. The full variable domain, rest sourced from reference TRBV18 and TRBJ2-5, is NAGVMQNPRHLVRRRGQEARLRCSPMKGHSHVYWYRQLPEEGLKFMVYLQKENIIDESGMPKERFSAEFPKEGPSILRIQQVVRGDSAAYFCASSPPGSRQETQYFGPGTRLLVL.

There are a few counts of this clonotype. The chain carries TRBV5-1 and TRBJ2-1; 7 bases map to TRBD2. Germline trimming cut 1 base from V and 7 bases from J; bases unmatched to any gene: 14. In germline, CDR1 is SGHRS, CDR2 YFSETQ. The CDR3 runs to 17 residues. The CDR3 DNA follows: TGCGCCAGCAGCTTGTGGGGCGTTACGGGGGGATTAAATGAGCAGTTCTTC. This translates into CASSLWGVTGGLNEQFF.

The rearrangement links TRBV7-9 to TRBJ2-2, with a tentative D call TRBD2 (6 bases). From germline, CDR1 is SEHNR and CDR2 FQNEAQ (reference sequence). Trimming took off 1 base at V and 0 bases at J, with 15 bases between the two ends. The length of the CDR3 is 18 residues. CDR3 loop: CASSLVLLAGSNTGELFF. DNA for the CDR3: TGTGCCAGCAGCTTAGTTCTCCTCGCGGGGTCGAACACCGGGGAGCTGTTTTTT.

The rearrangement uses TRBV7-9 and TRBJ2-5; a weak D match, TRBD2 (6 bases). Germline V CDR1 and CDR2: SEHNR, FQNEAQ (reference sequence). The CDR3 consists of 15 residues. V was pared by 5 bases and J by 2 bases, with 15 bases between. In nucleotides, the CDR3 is TGTGCCAGCAGCCCTCGTCTAGCGAGTCAAGAGACCCAGTACTTC. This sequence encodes CASSPRLASQETQYF.

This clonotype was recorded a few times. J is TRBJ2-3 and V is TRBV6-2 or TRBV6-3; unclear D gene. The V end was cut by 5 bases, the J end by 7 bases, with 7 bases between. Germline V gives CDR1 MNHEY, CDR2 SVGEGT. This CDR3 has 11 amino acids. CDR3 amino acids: CASSQQNTQYF. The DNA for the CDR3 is TGTGCCAGCAGTCAACAAAATACGCAGTATTTT.

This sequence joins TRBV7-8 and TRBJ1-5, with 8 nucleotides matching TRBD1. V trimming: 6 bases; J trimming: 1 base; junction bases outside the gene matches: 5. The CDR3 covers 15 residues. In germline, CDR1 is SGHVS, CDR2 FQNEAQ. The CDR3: CASRSDRGSNQPQHF. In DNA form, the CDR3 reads TGTGCCAGCAGATCCGACAGGGGAAGCAATCAGCCCCAGCATTTT.

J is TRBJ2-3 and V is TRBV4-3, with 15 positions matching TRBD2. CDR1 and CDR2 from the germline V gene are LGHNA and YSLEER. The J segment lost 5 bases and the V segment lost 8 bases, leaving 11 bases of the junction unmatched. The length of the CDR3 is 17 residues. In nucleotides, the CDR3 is TGCGCCAGCCGCTCCGGACTAGCGGGGGGGCTTGGAGATACGCAGTATTTT. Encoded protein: CASRSGLAGGLGDTQYF.

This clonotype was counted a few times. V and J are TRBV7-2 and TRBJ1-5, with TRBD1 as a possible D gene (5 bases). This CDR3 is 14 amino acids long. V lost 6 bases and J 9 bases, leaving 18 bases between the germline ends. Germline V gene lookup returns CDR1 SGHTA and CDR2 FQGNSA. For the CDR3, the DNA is TGTGCCAGCAGACCGGCCGGGGGACCGTCGCCCCAGCATTTT. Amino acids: CASRPAGGPSPQHF.

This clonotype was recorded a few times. The CDR3 DNA is TGTGCCAGCAGCTCGTACACGAACACTGAAGCTTTCTTT. Amino acids: CASSSYTNTEAFF. The V and J genes are TRBV13 and TRBJ1-1, with D unresolved. This CDR3 has 13 amino acids. CDR1 and CDR2 from the germline V gene are PRHDT and FYEKMQ (reference sequence). The V gene lost 4 bases and the J gene lost 1 base, with 7 bases spanning the gap.

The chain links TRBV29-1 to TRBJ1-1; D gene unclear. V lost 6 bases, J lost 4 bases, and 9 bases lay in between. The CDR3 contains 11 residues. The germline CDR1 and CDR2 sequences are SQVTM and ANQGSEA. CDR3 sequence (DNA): TGCAGCGTCGTCATATTCACTGAAGCTTTCTTT. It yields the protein CSVVIFTEAFF.